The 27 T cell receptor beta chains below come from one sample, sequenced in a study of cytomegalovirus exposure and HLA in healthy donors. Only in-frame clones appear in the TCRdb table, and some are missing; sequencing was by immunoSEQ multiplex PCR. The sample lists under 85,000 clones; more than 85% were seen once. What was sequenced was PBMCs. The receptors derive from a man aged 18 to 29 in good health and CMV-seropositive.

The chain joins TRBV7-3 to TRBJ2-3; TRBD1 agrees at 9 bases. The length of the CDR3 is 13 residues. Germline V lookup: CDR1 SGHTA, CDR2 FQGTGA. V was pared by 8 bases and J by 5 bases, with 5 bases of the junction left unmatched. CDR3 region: CASGQTGGDTQYF. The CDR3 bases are TGTGCCAGCGGACAGACAGGGGGAGATACGCAGTATTTT.

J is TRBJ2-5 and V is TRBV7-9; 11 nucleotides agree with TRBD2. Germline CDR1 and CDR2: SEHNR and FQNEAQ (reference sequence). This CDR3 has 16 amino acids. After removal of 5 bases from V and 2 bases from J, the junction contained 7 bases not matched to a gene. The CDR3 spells CASSHRLAGGQETQYF. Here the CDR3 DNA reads TGTGCCAGCAGCCACAGGCTAGCGGGAGGTCAAGAGACCCAGTACTTC.

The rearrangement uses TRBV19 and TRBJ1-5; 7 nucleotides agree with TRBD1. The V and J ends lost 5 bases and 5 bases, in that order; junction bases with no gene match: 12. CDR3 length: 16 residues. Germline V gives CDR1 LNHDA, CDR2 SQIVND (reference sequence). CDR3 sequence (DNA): TGTGCCAGTAGTCTTGGTGGGGGACAGACCGATCAGCCCCAGCATTTT. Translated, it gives CASSLGGGQTDQPQHF.

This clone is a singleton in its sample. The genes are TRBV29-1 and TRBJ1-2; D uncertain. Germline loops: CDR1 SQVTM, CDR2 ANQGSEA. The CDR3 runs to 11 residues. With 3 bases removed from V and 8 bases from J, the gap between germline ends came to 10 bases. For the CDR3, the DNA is TGCAGCGTTGAGAATAGCGGCGGCTACACCTTC. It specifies CSVENSGGYTF.

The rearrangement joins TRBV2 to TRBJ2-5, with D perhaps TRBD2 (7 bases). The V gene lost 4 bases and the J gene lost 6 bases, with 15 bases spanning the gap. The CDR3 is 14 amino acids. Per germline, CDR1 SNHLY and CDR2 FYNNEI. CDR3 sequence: CASSVGGAGKTQYF. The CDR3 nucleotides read TGTGCCAGCAGTGTGGGGGGGGCTGGGAAGACCCAGTACTTC. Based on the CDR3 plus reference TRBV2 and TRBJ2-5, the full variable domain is EPEVTQTPSHQVTQMGQEVILRCVPISNHLYFYWYRQILGQKVEFLVSFYNNEISEKSEIFDDQFSVERPDGSNFTLKIRSTKLEDSAMYFCASSVGGAGKTQYFGPGTRLLVL.

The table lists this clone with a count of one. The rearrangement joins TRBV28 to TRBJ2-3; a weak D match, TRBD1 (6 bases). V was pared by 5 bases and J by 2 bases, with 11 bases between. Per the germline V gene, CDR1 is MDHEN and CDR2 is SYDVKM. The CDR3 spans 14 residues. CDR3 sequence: CASSRDRSTDTQYF. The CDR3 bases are TGTGCCAGCAGTCGCGACAGGTCCACAGATACGCAGTATTTT.

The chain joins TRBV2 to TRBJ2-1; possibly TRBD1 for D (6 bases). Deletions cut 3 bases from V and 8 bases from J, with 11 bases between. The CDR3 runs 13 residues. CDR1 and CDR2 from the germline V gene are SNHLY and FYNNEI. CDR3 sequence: CASSDFEGDEQFF. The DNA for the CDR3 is TGTGCCAGCAGTGATTTTGAGGGGGATGAGCAGTTCTTC. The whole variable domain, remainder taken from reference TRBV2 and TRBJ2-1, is EPEVTQTPSHQVTQMGQEVILRCVPISNHLYFYWYRQILGQKVEFLVSFYNNEISEKSEIFDDQFSVERPDGSNFTLKIRSTKLEDSAMYFCASSDFEGDEQFFGPGTRLTVL.

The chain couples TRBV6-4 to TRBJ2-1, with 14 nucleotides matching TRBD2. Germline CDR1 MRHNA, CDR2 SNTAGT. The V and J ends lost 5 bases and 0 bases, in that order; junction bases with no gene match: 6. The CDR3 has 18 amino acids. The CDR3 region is CASSHSGTSGSSYNEQFF. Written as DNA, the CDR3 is TGTGCCAGCAGTCATTCCGGGACTAGCGGGAGCTCCTACAATGAGCAGTTCTTC.

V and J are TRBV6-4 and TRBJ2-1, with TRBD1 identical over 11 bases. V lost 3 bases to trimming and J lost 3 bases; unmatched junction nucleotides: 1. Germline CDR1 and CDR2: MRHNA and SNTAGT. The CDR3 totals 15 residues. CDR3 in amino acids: CASSEGTGGYNEQFF. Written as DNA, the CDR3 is TGTGCCAGCAGTGAAGGGACAGGGGGCTACAATGAGCAGTTCTTC.

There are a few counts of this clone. The CDR3 sequence: CASSPPYSGTGELFF. In DNA, the CDR3 is TGTGCCAGCTCACCACCGTATTCGGGGACCGGGGAGCTGTTTTTT. The chain joins TRBV18 to TRBJ2-2; tentative D call: TRBD2 (5 bases). CDR3 length equals 15 residues. In germline, CDR1 is KGHSH, CDR2 LQKENI. V lost 0 bases to trimming and J lost 5 bases, with 10 bases between them.

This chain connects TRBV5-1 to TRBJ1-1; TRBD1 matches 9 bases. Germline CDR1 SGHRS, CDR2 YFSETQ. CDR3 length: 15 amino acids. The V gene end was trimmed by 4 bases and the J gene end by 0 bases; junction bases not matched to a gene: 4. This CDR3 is CASSLGQGMNTEAFF. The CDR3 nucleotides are TGCGCCAGCAGCCTAGGACAGGGGATGAACACTGAAGCTTTCTTT.

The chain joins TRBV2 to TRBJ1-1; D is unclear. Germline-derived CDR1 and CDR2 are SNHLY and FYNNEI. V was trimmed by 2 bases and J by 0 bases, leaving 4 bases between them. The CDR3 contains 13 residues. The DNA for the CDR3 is TGTGCCAGCAGTGAATTTATGAACACTGAAGCTTTCTTT. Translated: CASSEFMNTEAFF.

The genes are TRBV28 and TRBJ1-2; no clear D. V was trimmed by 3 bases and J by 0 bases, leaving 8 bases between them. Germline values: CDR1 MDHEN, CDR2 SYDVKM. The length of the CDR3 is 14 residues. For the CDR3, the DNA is TGTGCCAGCAGTTTGAGGGAAACTAACTATGGCTACACCTTC. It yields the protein CASSLRETNYGYTF.

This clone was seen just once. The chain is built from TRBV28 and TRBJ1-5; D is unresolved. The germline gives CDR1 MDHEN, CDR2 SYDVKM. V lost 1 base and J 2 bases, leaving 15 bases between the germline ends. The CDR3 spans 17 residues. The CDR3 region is CASSLLNGFIGNQPQHF. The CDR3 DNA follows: TGTGCCAGCAGTTTATTAAACGGGTTTATAGGCAATCAGCCCCAGCATTTT.

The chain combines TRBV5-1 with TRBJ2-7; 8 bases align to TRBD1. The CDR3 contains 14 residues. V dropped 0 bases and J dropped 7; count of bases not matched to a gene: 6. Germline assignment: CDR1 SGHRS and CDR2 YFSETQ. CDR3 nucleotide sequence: TGCGCCAGCAGCTTGGGTACAGGGGGAAGGGAGCAGTACTTC. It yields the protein CASSLGTGGREQYF. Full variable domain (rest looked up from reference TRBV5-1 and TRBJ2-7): KAGVTQTPRYLIKTRGQQVTLSCSPISGHRSVSWYQQTPGQGLQFLFEYFSETQRNKGNFPGRFSGRQFSNSRSEMNVSTLELGDSALYLCASSLGTGGREQYFGPGTRLTVT.

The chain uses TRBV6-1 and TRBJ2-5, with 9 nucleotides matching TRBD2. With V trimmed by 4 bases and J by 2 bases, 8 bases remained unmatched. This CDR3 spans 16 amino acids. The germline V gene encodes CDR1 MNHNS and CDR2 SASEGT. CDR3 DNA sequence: TGTGCCAGCAGTGGCCGGACTAGCGCAGGACAAGAGACCCAGTACTTC. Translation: CASSGRTSAGQETQYF.

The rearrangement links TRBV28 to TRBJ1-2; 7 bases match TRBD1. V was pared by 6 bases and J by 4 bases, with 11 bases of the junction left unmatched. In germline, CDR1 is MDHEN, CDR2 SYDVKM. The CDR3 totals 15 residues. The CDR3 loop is CASRPPGGVGYGYTF. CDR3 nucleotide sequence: TGTGCCAGCAGACCACCAGGGGGAGTGGGCTATGGCTACACCTTC.

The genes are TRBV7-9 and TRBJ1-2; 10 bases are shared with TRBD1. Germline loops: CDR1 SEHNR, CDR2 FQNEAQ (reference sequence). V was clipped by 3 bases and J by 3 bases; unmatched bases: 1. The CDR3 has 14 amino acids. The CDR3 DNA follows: TGTGCCAGCAGCTTCGGACAGGGGGACTATGGCTACACCTTC. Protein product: CASSFGQGDYGYTF. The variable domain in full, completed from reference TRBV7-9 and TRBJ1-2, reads DTGVSQNPRHKITKRGQNVTFRCDPISEHNRLYWYRQTLGQGPEFLTYFQNEAQLEKSRLLSDRFSAERPKGSFSTLEIQRTEQGDSAMYLCASSFGQGDYGYTFGSGTRLTVV.

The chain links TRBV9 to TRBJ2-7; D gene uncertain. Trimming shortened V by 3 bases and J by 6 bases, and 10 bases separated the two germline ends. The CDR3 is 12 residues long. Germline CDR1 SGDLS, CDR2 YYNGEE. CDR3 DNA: TGTGCCAGCAGCGCCGCGAGTTCCGAGCAGTACTTC. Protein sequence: CASSAASSEQYF.

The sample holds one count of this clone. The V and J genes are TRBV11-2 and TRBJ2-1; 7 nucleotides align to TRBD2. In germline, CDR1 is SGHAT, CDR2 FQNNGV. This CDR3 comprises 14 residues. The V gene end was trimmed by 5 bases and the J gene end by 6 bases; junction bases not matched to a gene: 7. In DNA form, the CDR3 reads TGTGCCAGCAGCCTAACGGGAGGCTCCAATGAGCAGTTCTTC. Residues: CASSLTGGSNEQFF.

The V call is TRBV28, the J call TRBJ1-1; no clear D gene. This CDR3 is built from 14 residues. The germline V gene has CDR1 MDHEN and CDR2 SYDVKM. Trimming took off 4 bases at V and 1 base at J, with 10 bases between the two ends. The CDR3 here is CASSSPLRNTEAFF. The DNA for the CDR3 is TGTGCCAGCAGTTCTCCCCTCAGGAACACTGAAGCTTTCTTT.

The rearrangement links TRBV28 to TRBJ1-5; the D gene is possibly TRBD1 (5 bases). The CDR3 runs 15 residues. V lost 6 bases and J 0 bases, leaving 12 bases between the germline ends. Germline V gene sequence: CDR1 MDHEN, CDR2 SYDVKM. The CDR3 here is CASSPTQGSNQPQHF. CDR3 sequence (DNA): TGTGCCAGCAGCCCCACGCAGGGTAGCAATCAGCCCCAGCATTTT.

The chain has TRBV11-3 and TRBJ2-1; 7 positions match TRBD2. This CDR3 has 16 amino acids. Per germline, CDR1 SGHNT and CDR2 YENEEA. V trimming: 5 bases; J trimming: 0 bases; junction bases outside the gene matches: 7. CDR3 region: CASSDRGSRSYNEQFF. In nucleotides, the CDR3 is TGTGCCAGCAGCGATCGCGGGAGCCGCTCCTACAATGAGCAGTTCTTC.

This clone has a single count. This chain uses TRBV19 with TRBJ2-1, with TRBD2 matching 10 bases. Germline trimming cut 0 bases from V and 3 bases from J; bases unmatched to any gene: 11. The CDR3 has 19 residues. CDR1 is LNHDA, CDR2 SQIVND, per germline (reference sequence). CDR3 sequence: CASSIEPSLAGRSYNEQFF. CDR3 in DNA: TGTGCCAGTAGTATAGAACCCTCACTAGCGGGACGTAGCTACAATGAGCAGTTCTTC. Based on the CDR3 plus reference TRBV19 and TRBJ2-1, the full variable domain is DGGITQSPKYLFRKEGQNVTLSCEQNLNHDAMYWYRQDPGQGLRLIYYSQIVNDFQKGDIAEGYSVSREKKESFPLTVTSAQKNPTAFYLCASSIEPSLAGRSYNEQFFGPGTRLTVL.

For the CDR3, the DNA is TGCGCCAGCAGCTTGGGTCGACTGCAATACAATGAGCAGTTCTTC. This gives the protein CASSLGRLQYNEQFF. V is TRBV5-1 and J is TRBJ2-1; D gene unclear. This CDR3 spans 15 amino acids. Trimming took off 0 bases at V and 4 bases at J, with 11 bases between the two ends. The germline CDR1 and CDR2 sequences are SGHRS and YFSETQ.

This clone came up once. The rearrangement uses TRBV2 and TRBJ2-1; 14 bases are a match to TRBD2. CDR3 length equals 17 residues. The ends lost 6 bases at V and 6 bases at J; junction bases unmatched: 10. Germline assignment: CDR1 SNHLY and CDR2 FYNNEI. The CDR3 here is CASSPPAGTSGSNEQFF. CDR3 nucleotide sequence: TGTGCCAGCAGCCCCCCAGCCGGGACTAGCGGGAGCAATGAGCAGTTCTTC. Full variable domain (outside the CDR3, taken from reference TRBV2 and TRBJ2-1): EPEVTQTPSHQVTQMGQEVILRCVPISNHLYFYWYRQILGQKVEFLVSFYNNEISEKSEIFDDQFSVERPDGSNFTLKIRSTKLEDSAMYFCASSPPAGTSGSNEQFFGPGTRLTVL.

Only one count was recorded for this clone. CDR3 DNA sequence: TGTGCCAGCTCACCACGATCGGCAGGGACTCAGGACTATGGCTACACCTTC. This translates into CASSPRSAGTQDYGYTF. The rearrangement uses TRBV18 and TRBJ1-2, with D possibly TRBD1 on 5 matching bases. V was pared by 1 base and J by 3 bases, with 18 bases between. The germline V gene encodes CDR1 KGHSH and CDR2 LQKENI. The CDR3 runs to 17 residues.